This T cell receptor beta chain was captured in a study of T-cell memory formation after mild COVID-19. V lost 3 bases to trimming and J lost 1 base; unmatched junction nucleotides: 7. Germline CDR1 is LNHNV and CDR2 is YYDKDF (reference sequence). The CDR3 is 19 amino acids. This clonotype appeared a few times. As yet, its antigen is unknown. Researchers used 5'RACE with constant-segment primers to make TCR alpha and TCR beta cDNA libraries that carry sample barcodes and UMIs. TCRdb called the 5' RACE reads again in MiXCR, with one record for every CDR3 protein. The table has 430,000 or so distinct CDR3 sequences, roughly 25% seen once. Study results and caveats: CD4+ bias marked clones expanding day 15 to 37, unlike balanced contracting clones. The study found contracting CD4+ clones mainly in CM and EM and contracting CD8+ clones in EMRA.

The J gene is TRBJ2-2, the V gene TRBV15; 14 bases line up with TRBD2. Input material: PBMCs or a T cell subset sorted from them (not recorded which). This receptor was obtained from an adult woman who had mild COVID-19 (a few samples of this study predate the infection). Cell type and time point are not known. In nucleotides, the CDR3 is TGTGCCACCAGCAGCGTACCTGGACTAGCGGGAGGGAACACCGGGGAGCTGTTTTTT. Protein product: CATSSVPGLAGGNTGELFF.